Here is one T cell receptor beta chain with its context. This clonotype was seen only a few times. Its antigen remains undetermined. A read error may be the cause here, since a much bigger clone is one base away. This entry is derived from a study of blood T cells in healthy people across ages (dated by TCRdb to the mid-2010s). In the study overall: In model experiments, roughly one uniquely barcoded TCR beta cDNA molecule per two T cells was captured by template switching. Age-related changes in TCR beta repertoire diversity were measured in the study by deep sequencing normalized with unique cDNA molecular identifiers. The donors were divided into four age groups: young (average approximately 16 years), middle-aged (about 39), aged (approximately 64) and long-lived (roughly 82). To avoid experimental bias, donors of different ages were randomly spread across the sequencing lanes. The study analyzed two additional independent replicas of 1 million unique cDNA reads from the same blood draw for two donors, one aged 18 to 30 and one aged 80 or older. The study at large found these results: Observed TCR beta diversity per million T cells fell roughly linearly with age, and a significant reduction was already apparent by age around 40. Bulk unsorted PBMC profiling prevented conclusive comparison of naive and antigen-experienced compartments. Estimates of total diversity from one million sequenced T cells were regarded as lower bounds and underestimates. Because the CMV infection status of the donors was unknown, age-related changes in expanded clonotypes may potentially have been confounded. Compared with the aged group, the long-lived group had more naive CD4+ T cells, fewer expanded clones and increased TCR diversity, suggesting age selection. Observed TCR beta diversity correlated strongly with the percentage of naive T cells measured by flow cytometry.

The germline V gene yields ENHRY for CDR1 and SYGVKD for CDR2. From the cysteine up to the phenylalanine, the CDR3 has a length of 17 residues. Only CDR3 DNA remains: 51 bases, in frame from the first base. Library generation was performed with 5' RACE. These reads were obtained on an Illumina HiSeq 2500. A second PCR of about 6 to 11 cycles was performed with a sample-barcoded 5' primer and a J-beta primer mix. A template-switch 5' adaptor carrying 12 random nucleotides introduced a unique molecular identifier onto each TCR beta cDNA molecule. Each sample yielded at least 2.5 million CDR3-containing paired-end reads. First-strand cDNA was synthesized from all RNA with the Mint cDNA synthesis kit, primed by a TRBC-specific oligonucleotide. Following uracil-DNA glycosylase treatment, a first 18-cycle PCR with universal primers M1SS and BC2_uni_R was performed on all cDNA. Under the source paper's analysis protocol: For normalization, 1 million high-quality reads were randomly selected from each sample, with every read carrying a distinct molecular identifier. Instead of being binned into consensus sequences, reads that shared molecular identifiers were thrown out. CDR3 identification, clonotype clustering and error correction used MiTCR with a Q25 quality threshold and the strictest error-elimination algorithm. A nonparametric unseen species model with Euler transformation was used to estimate lower-bound total TCR beta diversity. Using fastp at Q25 and MiXCR, TCRdb reprocessed the public reads and kept productive beta chains. Duplicate CDR3 protein sequences are folded into a single record with the most common DNA and genes. TCRdb's processing, not the authors', yielded these V and J calls. This sample lists under 2 million distinct CDR3 sequences; roughly 30% were detected once. Roughly 12% of the sample is in the top ten clones.

The donors were roughly 40 Caucasian individuals from Russia, aged about 6 to 95 years, who were systemically healthy. About 9.6 milliliters of peripheral blood were collected from each donor into EDTA-treated Vacutainer tubes. Ficoll-Paque density-gradient centrifugation was used to isolate PBMCs, with at least 7 million per sample. Trizol reagent was used to extract total RNA from PBMCs, with at least 5.5 micrograms per sample. The percentages of naive CD45RAhigh/CD27high T cells were determined by flow cytometry on a PBMC aliquot from every donor. The specimen sequenced was blood. The origin of this receptor is a woman in her twenties or thirties in good health. The chain is assembled from TRBV10-3 and TRBJ2-5; 12 central nucleotides agree with TRBD2. The DNA sequence follows: TGTGCCATCAGTGAGGACCTGACTAGCGGGGGCGGAAAGACCCGGTACTTC. Its protein product is CAISEDLTSGGGKTRYF.